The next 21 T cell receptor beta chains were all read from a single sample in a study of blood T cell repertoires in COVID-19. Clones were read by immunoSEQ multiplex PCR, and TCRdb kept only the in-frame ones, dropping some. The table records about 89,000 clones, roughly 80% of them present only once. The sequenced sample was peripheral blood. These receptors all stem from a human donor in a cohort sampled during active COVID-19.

CDR3 sequence: CASKEAGSYEQYF. CDR3 nucleotide sequence: TGTGCCAGCAAAGAGGCTGGATCCTACGAGCAGTACTTC. The chain links TRBV7-2 to TRBJ2-7, with D uncertain. Germline V gene lookup returns CDR1 SGHTA and CDR2 FQGNSA. The CDR3 has 13 residues. V shed 7 bases and J shed 1 base, with 11 bases lying between them.

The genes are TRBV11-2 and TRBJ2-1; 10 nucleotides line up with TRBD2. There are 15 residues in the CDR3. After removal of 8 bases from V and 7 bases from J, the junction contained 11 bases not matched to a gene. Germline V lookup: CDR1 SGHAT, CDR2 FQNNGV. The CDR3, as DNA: TGTGCCAGCTTGGGAACTAGCGGGATTAAAAATGAGCAGTTCTTC. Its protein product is CASLGTSGIKNEQFF.

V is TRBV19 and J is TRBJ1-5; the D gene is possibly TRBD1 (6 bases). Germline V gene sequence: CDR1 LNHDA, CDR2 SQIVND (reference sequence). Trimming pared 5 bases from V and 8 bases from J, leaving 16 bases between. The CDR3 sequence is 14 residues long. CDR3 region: CASSPDRSVEPQHF. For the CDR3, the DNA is TGTGCCAGTAGTCCTGACAGGTCGGTGGAGCCCCAGCATTTT.

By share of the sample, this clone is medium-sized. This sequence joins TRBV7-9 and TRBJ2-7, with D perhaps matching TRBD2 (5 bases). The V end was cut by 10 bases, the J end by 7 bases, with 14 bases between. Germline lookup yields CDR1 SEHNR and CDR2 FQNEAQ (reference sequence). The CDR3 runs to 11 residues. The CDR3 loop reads CATSGAVEQYF. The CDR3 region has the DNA TGTGCCACAAGCGGTGCGGTAGAGCAGTACTTC.

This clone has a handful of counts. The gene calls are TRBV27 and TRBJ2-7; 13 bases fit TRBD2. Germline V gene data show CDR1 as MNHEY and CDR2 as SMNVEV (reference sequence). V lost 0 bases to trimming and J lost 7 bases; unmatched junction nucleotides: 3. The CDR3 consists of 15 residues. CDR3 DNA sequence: TGTGCCAGCAGTTTATCGACTAGCGGGAGGCGAGAGCAGTACTTC. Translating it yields CASSLSTSGRREQYF.

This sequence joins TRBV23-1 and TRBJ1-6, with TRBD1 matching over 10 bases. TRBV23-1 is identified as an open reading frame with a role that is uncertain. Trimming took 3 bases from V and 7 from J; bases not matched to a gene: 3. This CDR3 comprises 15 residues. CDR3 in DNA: TGCGCCAGCAGTCATCCGGACAGGGGGAATTCACCCCTCCACTTT. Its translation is CASSHPDRGNSPLHF.

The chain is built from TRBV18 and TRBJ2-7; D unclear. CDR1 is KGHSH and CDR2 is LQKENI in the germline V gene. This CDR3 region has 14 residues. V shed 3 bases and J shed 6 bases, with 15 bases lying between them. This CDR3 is CASSPNNGQTEQYF. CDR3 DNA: TGTGCCAGCTCACCCAATAATGGGCAGACCGAGCAGTACTTC. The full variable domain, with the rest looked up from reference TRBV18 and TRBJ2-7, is NAGVMQNPRHLVRRRGQEARLRCSPMKGHSHVYWYRQLPEEGLKFMVYLQKENIIDESGMPKERFSAEFPKEGPSILRIQQVVRGDSAAYFCASSPNNGQTEQYFGPGTRLTVT.

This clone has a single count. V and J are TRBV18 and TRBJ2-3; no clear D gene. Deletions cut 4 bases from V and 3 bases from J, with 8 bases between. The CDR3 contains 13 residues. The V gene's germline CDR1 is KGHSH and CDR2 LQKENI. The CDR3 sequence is CASSLLDTDTQYF. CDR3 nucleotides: TGTGCCAGCTCACTCCTAGATACAGATACGCAGTATTTT.

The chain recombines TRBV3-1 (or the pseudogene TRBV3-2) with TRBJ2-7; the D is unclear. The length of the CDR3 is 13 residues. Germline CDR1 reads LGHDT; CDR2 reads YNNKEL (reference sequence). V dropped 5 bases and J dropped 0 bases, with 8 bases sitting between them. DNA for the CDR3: TGTGCCAGCAGCGGGCCGGTCTCCTACGAGCAGTACTTC. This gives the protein CASSGPVSYEQYF.

The DNA of the CDR3 is TGCAGCGTCATAGCAGGGGGGTGGACCGGGGAGCTGTTTTTT. Its translation: CSVIAGGWTGELFF. This chain connects TRBV29-1 to TRBJ2-2; D is perhaps TRBD1 (7 bases). CDR3 size: 14 residues. V was shortened by 6 bases and J by 5 bases, with 16 bases between the two germline ends. Germline V CDR1 and CDR2: SQVTM, ANQGSEA.

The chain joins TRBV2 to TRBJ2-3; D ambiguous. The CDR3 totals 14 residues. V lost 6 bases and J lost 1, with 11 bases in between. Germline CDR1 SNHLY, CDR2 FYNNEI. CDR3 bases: TGTGCCAGCAGCCCCCGGAGACGCACAGATACGCAGTATTTT. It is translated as CASSPRRRTDTQYF.

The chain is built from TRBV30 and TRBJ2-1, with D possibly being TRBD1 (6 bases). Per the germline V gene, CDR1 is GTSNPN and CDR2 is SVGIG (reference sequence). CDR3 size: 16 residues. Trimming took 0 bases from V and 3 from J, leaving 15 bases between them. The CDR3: CAWSVPGQGIYNEQFF. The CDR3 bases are TGTGCCTGGAGTGTACCCGGCCAGGGGATCTACAATGAGCAGTTCTTC.

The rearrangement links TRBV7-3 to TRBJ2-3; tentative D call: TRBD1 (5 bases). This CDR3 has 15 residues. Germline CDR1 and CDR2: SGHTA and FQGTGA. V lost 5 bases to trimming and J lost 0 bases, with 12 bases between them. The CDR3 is CASSPTTASTDTQYF. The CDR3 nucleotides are TGTGCCAGCAGCCCGACGACAGCTAGCACAGATACGCAGTATTTT.

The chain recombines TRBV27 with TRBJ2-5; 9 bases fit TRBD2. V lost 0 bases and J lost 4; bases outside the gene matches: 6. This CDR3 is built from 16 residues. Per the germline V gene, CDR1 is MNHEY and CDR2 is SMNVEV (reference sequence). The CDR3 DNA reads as TGTGCCAGCAGTTTATCGCAGAGGCGGGAGGGAGAGACCCAGTACTTC. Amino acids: CASSLSQRREGETQYF.

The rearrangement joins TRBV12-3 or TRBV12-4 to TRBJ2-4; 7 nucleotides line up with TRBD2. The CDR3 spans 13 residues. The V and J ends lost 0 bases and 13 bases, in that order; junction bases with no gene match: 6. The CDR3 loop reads CASSLAGLAAQYF. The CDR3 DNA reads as TGTGCCAGCAGTTTAGCGGGGCTAGCGGCACAGTACTTC.

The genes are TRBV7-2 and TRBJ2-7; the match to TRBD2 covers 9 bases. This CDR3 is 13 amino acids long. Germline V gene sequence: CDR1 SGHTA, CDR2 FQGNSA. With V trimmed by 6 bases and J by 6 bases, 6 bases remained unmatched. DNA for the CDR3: TGTGCCAGCAGTAATAGCGGGAGAACCGAGCAGTACTTC. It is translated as CASSNSGRTEQYF.

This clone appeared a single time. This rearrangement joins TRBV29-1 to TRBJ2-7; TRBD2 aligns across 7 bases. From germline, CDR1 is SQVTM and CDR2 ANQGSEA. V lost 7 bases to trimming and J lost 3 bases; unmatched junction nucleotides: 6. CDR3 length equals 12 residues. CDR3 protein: CSARGRVYEQYF. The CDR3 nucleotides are TGCAGCGCCCGAGGGAGGGTCTACGAGCAGTACTTC.

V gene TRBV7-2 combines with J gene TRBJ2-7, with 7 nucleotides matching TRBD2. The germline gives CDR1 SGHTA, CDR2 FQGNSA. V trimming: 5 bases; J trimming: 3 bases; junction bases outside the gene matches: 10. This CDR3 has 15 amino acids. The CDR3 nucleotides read TGTGCCAGCAGCGCAGAGCGGGATGCTTACTACGAGCAGTACTTC. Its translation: CASSAERDAYYEQYF.

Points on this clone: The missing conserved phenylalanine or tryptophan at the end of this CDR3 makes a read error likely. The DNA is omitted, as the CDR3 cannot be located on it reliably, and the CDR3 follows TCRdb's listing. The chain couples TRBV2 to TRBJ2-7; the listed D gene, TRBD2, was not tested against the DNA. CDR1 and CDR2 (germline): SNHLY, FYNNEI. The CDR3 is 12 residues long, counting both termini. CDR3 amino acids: CASSVLAGGLKS.

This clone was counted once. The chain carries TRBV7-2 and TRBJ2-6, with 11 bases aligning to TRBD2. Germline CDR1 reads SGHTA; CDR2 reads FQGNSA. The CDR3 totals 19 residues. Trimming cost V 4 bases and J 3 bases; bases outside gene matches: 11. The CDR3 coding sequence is TGTGCCAGCAGCTCCGCACCACTAGCGGGAGTGGGTGGGGCCAACGTCCTGACTTTC. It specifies CASSSAPLAGVGGANVLTF.

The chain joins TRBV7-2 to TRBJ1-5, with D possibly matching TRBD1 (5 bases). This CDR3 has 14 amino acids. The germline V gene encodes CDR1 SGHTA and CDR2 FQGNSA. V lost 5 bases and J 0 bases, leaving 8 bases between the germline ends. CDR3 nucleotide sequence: TGTGCCAGCAGCATGACAGTTAGCAATCAGCCCCAGCATTTT. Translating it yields CASSMTVSNQPQHF.